This T cell receptor beta chain was profiled in a study of blood T cell repertoires in COVID-19. Turning to the study itself: The United States, Italy and Spain provided the acute and convalescent COVID-19 samples. T cells, B-cell-depleted T cells, or PBMCs provided the cDNA or gDNA that served as material.

Germline loops: CDR1 SNHLY, CDR2 FYNNEI. V was pared by 8 bases and J by 8 bases, with 21 bases between. This CDR3 spans 14 amino acids. How the authors handled the data: Counts of nucleated cells, estimated from reference gene primer amplification, were obtained. Here immunoSEQ multiplex PCR was the method, and the copy in TCRdb shows in-frame clones only, minus some. The V and J calls and clone size come from that table; D and trimming were worked out from the DNA. The data show 310,000 or so clones, 80% to 95% seen once. The gene calls are TRBV2 and TRBJ1-2; possible D gene TRBD1, 5 bases. Material: peripheral blood. The sequence was obtained from a woman aged 25 to 39 with COVID-19, enrolled during active disease. The CDR3: CASLEGGHNGGYTF. In DNA, the CDR3 is TGTGCCAGCCTCGAGGGAGGACACAACGGAGGCTACACCTTC. Full variable domain (missing parts from reference TRBV2 and TRBJ1-2): EPEVTQTPSHQVTQMGQEVILRCVPISNHLYFYWYRQILGQKVEFLVSFYNNEISEKSEIFDDQFSVERPDGSNFTLKIRSTKLEDSAMYFCASLEGGHNGGYTFGSGTRLTVV.